This T cell receptor (beta chain) originates from a study of control samples from healthy donors and cancer patients. The V gene's germline CDR1 is SGHRS and CDR2 YFSETQ. This CDR3 is built from 14 residues. Trimming removed 0 bases at V and 1 base at J, with 7 bases between. Assay: immunoSEQ multiplex PCR; the TCRdb copy retains only in-frame clones and omits some. This table has roughly 190,000 clones, approximately 90% appearing once. The sequence was obtained from a man aged 25-45 years in good health. The material sequenced was blood. The chain has TRBV5-1 and TRBJ2-5; possible D gene TRBD1, 5 bases. CDR3 in amino acids: CASSLGQIQETQYF. CDR3 DNA: TGCGCCAGCAGCTTGGGACAGATCCAAGAGACCCAGTACTTC.